This T cell receptor beta chain was profiled in a study of blood T cells in healthy people across ages. Germline loops: CDR1 LGHDT, CDR2 YNNKEL (reference sequence). CDR3 length: 18 amino acids. PCR was performed a second time for roughly 7 to 11 cycles using a sample-barcoded 5' primer and a J-beta primer mix. Via MiXCR, TCRdb re-called the 5' RACE reads, giving one row per CDR3 protein. Of 800,000 to 950,000 distinct CDR3 sequences in the sample, around 29% were seen once. This clonotype was counted a single time. Antigen: not known. The germline gene is not matched at one end of the junction; a read error may be the cause. Study results and limitations: Percentage of naive T cells showed a strong correlation with TCR beta diversity.

These sequences were also reported in another study, on T cells of mothers and their children. As that report states: Regardless of relatedness, pairs show thymic selection shaping TCR recombination output in a similar manner. Slightly higher overlap, not significant, was seen in related mother-child pairs than in unrelated pairs.

This sequence joins TRBV3-1 and TRBJ2-5, with D possibly being TRBD1 or TRBD2 (8 bases each). Sequencing used blood. The TCR comes from a woman aged 35 to 49 in good health. CDR3 sequence: CASNQETGGTGGQETQYF. The CDR3 DNA reads TGTGCCAGCAACCAAGAAACAGGGGGGACGGGGGGGCAAGAGACCCAGTACTTC.